The 3 T cell receptor beta chains below were found in one sample sequenced in a study of PD-L1 blockade in urothelial cancer. Time point of the sample: pretreatment peripheral blood. TCRdb's table, derived via immunoSEQ multiplex PCR, lists solely in-frame clones and lacks some. The sample consists of around 82,000 clones, 84% of them appearing once. Sequencing was performed on PBMCs, taken around atezolizumab (anti-PD-L1) treatment. The source of these receptors is a man aged 55 to 70 with urothelial cancer.

Only one count was recorded for this clone. V and J are TRBV5-1 and TRBJ2-7; 8 positions agree with TRBD1. Germline V lookup: CDR1 SGHRS, CDR2 YFSETQ. The CDR3 is 15 amino acids. V shed 4 bases and J 5 bases; nucleotides not matched to a gene: 11. The CDR3 here is CASSPPQQGGHEQYF. The CDR3 nucleotides read TGCGCCAGCAGCCCCCCCCAACAGGGGGGCCACGAGCAGTACTTC.

In its sample, this clone was seen once. The CDR3 region is CASSIQGWTYEQYF. DNA for the CDR3: TGTGCCAGCAGTATACAGGGATGGACCTACGAGCAGTACTTC. The rearrangement links TRBV27 to TRBJ2-7, with a possible D match to TRBD1 (6 bases). The CDR3 consists of 14 residues. Trimming stripped 5 bases from V and 2 bases from J, with 13 bases between. Germline V CDR1 and CDR2: MNHEY, SMNVEV (reference sequence).

The chain is built from TRBV10-1 and TRBJ2-5, with TRBD2 as a possible D gene (6 bases). The germline CDR1 and CDR2 sequences are WNHNN and SYGVQD (reference sequence). V shed 4 bases and J shed 4 bases, with 10 bases lying between them. The CDR3 length is 13 residues. The CDR3 DNA follows: TGCGCCAGCAGTGCCGGGGGTCGAGAGACCCAGTACTTC. Residues: CASSAGGRETQYF.